Listed below are T cell receptor beta chains from one sample, sequenced in a study of cytomegalovirus exposure and HLA in healthy donors. TCRdb's copy holds only in-frame clones and misses some; the assay was immunoSEQ multiplex PCR. The sample has roughly 100,000 clones, roughly 95% seen once. The sequenced material came from PBMCs. The receptors were sampled from a woman aged 18-29 years in good health and CMV-seronegative. CDR3s include the opening cysteine and the closing phenylalanine or tryptophan. Size is omitted from some rows. Given values are once, few, many or a class for expanded clones.

cdr3_length: 16
j_call: TRBJ2-1
clone_size: NA
v_call: TRBV9
cdr3_aa: CASGSPVRTPNNEQFF

cdr3_length: 19
j_call: TRBJ2-1
clone_size: NA
v_call: TRBV5-6
cdr3_aa: CASSLRAEGERSSYNEQFF

cdr3_length: 14
j_call: TRBJ2-3
clone_size: NA
v_call: TRBV19
cdr3_aa: CASSTAVGPDTQYF

cdr3_length: 16
j_call: TRBJ2-1
clone_size: NA
v_call: TRBV4-1
cdr3_aa: CASSQVGLAGGGEQFF

cdr3_length: 14
j_call: TRBJ1-2
clone_size: NA
v_call: TRBV19
cdr3_aa: CASQYDRGNYGYTF

cdr3_length: 15
j_call: TRBJ2-1
clone_size: NA
v_call: TRBV18
cdr3_aa: CASSPPGLSYNEQFF

cdr3_length: 15
j_call: TRBJ1-1
clone_size: NA
v_call: TRBV5-1
cdr3_aa: CASIFKDRANTEAFF

cdr3_length: 16
j_call: TRBJ1-1
clone_size: once
v_call: TRBV7-2
cdr3_aa: CASSLAGGLGNTEAFF

cdr3_length: 16
j_call: TRBJ1-2
clone_size: NA
v_call: TRBV7-2
cdr3_aa: CASSERGIPGESGYTF

cdr3_length: 17
j_call: TRBJ2-3
clone_size: NA
v_call: TRBV4-3
cdr3_aa: CASSQGNGGGSTDTQYF

cdr3_length: 15
j_call: TRBJ1-1
clone_size: NA
v_call: TRBV27
cdr3_aa: CASSPRGAMNTEAFF

cdr3_length: 13
j_call: TRBJ2-5
clone_size: NA
v_call: TRBV30
cdr3_aa: CAWSSTQGSTQYF

cdr3_length: 15
j_call: TRBJ2-1
clone_size: once
v_call: TRBV6-5
cdr3_aa: CASRNGLAGDYEQFF

cdr3_length: 13
j_call: TRBJ2-7
clone_size: NA
v_call: TRBV6-5
cdr3_aa: CASNVVDPYEQYF

cdr3_length: 12
j_call: TRBJ2-3
clone_size: NA
v_call: TRBV5-1
cdr3_aa: CASRSGTDTQYF

cdr3_length: 13
j_call: TRBJ2-7
clone_size: NA
v_call: TRBV19
cdr3_aa: CASSITDSREQYF

cdr3_length: 16
j_call: TRBJ2-2
clone_size: NA
v_call: TRBV9
cdr3_aa: CASSVAGGRDTGELFF

cdr3_length: 13
j_call: TRBJ2-1
clone_size: NA
v_call: TRBV2
cdr3_aa: CASSELQYNEQFF

cdr3_length: 13
j_call: TRBJ2-5
clone_size: NA
v_call: TRBV6-1
cdr3_aa: CASSRVRQETQYF

cdr3_length: 15
j_call: TRBJ2-6
clone_size: NA
v_call: TRBV4-3
cdr3_aa: CASSQGTGEANVLTF

cdr3_length: 12
j_call: TRBJ2-4
clone_size: NA
v_call: TRBV12-5
cdr3_aa: CASGFQGNIQYF

cdr3_length: 13
j_call: TRBJ1-1
clone_size: NA
v_call: TRBV7-2
cdr3_aa: CASSLTRGTEAFF

cdr3_length: 15
j_call: TRBJ1-3
clone_size: once
v_call: TRBV18
cdr3_aa: CASSPSGQGAVSIYF

cdr3_length: 14
j_call: TRBJ1-1
clone_size: NA
v_call: TRBV7-6
cdr3_aa: CASSPGGVHTEAFF

cdr3_length: 14
j_call: TRBJ1-2
clone_size: once
v_call: TRBV18
cdr3_aa: CASSSQEANYGYTF

cdr3_length: 14
j_call: TRBJ1-2
clone_size: few
v_call: TRBV5-1
cdr3_aa: CASSLLRFGDGYTF

cdr3_length: 14
j_call: TRBJ2-6
clone_size: NA
v_call: TRBV30
cdr3_aa: CAWGGTAGANVLTF

cdr3_length: 17
j_call: TRBJ2-2
clone_size: once
v_call: TRBV4-1
cdr3_aa: CASSLPTSGRAIGELFF

cdr3_length: 16
j_call: TRBJ2-6
clone_size: NA
v_call: TRBV4-1
cdr3_aa: CASSQAEAPGANVLTF

cdr3_length: 14
j_call: TRBJ1-2
clone_size: few
v_call: TRBV18
cdr3_aa: CASSPRPRGNGYTF

cdr3_length: 15
j_call: TRBJ1-4
clone_size: NA
v_call: TRBV19
cdr3_aa: CASSASTGSQSRLFF

cdr3_length: 17
j_call: TRBJ1-3
clone_size: NA
v_call: TRBV18
cdr3_aa: CASSSQAQGAFGNTIYF

cdr3_length: 17
j_call: TRBJ2-1
clone_size: NA
v_call: TRBV12-5
cdr3_aa: CASGLGLDRSSYNEQFF

cdr3_length: 18
j_call: TRBJ2-2
clone_size: NA
v_call: TRBV7-3
cdr3_aa: CASSPGSGAPTNTGELFF

cdr3_length: 13
j_call: TRBJ2-1
clone_size: NA
v_call: TRBV9
cdr3_aa: CASGTSGHNEQFF

cdr3_length: 14
j_call: TRBJ1-1
clone_size: NA
v_call: TRBV19
cdr3_aa: CASSIGLTNTEAFF